A selection of T cell receptor beta chains follows, all from one sample in a study of regulatory T cells in long-lasting Graves disease. TCRdb recomputed calls from the multiplex PCR reads with MiXCR, one row per CDR3 protein. The sample lists about 660,000 distinct CDR3 sequences, around 30% occurring once. The material was peripheral blood mononuclear cells (PBMCs), obtained when the disease was refractory, from a patient treated with antithyroid drugs. These receptor sequences come from a female donor with Graves disease. Both conserved end residues are part of each CDR3. D genes are given only for firm matches. Clone size appears in some rows only: once, few, many, or a class for an expanded clone.

>NA|TRBV10-2|TRBD2|TRBJ2-7
CASSGVTSGGDEQYF
TGCGCCAGCAGTGGGGTGACTAGCGGAGGGGACGAGCAGTACTTC
>few|TRBV7-8|NA|TRBJ1-1
CASSLVKGESTEAFF
TGTGCCAGCAGCTTAGTAAAGGGCGAGAGCACTGAAGCTTTCTTT
>few|TRBV11-1|TRBD2|TRBJ2-2
CASSPGLATGELFF
TGTGCCAGCAGCCCGGGACTAGCGACCGGGGAGCTGTTTTTT
>many|TRBV7-9|TRBD1|TRBJ1-2
CASSEDRGQGYGYTF
TGTGCCAGCAGCGAGGACAGGGGGCAGGGCTATGGCTACACCTTC
>NA|TRBV11-1|NA|TRBJ2-2
CASTGAGRVTGELFF
TGTGCCAGCACCGGGGCAGGGCGGGTCACCGGGGAGCTGTTTTTT
>NA|TRBV19|TRBD1|TRBJ1-1
CASSGQGPGTEAFF
TGTGCCAGTAGTGGACAGGGGCCGGGCACTGAAGCTTTCTTT
>many|TRBV3-1|TRBD1|TRBJ1-1
CASSPTGGRTEAFF
TGTGCCAGCAGCCCAACAGGGGGTCGAACTGAAGCTTTCTTT
>few|TRBV28|NA|TRBJ1-1
CASSLSLGTIEAFF
TGTGCCAGCAGTTTATCGCTCGGGACAATTGAAGCTTTCTTT
>few|TRBV11-2|NA|TRBJ1-1
CASSLGRLSKNTEAFF
TGTGCCAGCAGCTTAGGGAGGTTATCGAAGAACACTGAAGCTTTCTTT
>NA|TRBV5-5|NA|TRBJ1-2
CASSLDRVSRGYTF
TGTGCCAGCAGCTTGGACAGGGTGTCCAGAGGCTACACCTTC
>many|TRBV20-1|TRBD1|TRBJ1-2
CSASTGTGGLSGSYTF
TGCAGTGCTTCGACAGGGACAGGCGGGCTCTCCGGTAGCTACACCTTC
>NA|TRBV29-1|TRBD2|TRBJ2-7
CSVVVAGSYEQYF
TGCAGCGTTGTTGTAGCGGGGTCCTACGAGCAGTACTTC
>NA|TRBV20-1|TRBD1|TRBJ1-5
CSAHIPGQGADQPQHF
TGCAGTGCCCACATTCCCGGACAGGGGGCCGATCAGCCCCAGCATTTT
>NA|TRBV6-5|NA|TRBJ1-1
CASSYGVGQGGTEAFF
TGTGCCAGCAGTTATGGTGTAGGGCAGGGTGGGACTGAAGCTTTCTTT
>many|TRBV6-1|NA|TRBJ1-2
CASSLTVNYGYTF
TGTGCCAGCAGTTTGACAGTTAACTATGGCTACACCTTC
>NA|TRBV12-3/TRBV12-4|NA|TRBJ1-2
CASSFDWTPYGYTF
TGTGCCAGCAGTTTTGATTGGACGCCTTATGGCTACACCTTC
>many|TRBV2|NA|TRBJ1-4
CASSDPGRRVGEKLFF
TGTGCCAGCAGTGATCCCGGGAGGAGGGTCGGAGAAAAACTGTTTTTT
>NA|TRBV20-1|NA|TRBJ2-7
CSATRGFEIYEQYF
TGCAGTGCGACCAGGGGCTTCGAAATCTACGAGCAGTACTTC
>NA|TRBV5-1|TRBD2|TRBJ2-2
CASSLVLAGVNTGELFF
TGCGCCAGCAGCTTGGTCCTAGCGGGAGTTAACACCGGGGAGCTGTTTTTT
>NA|TRBV6-1|NA|TRBJ2-1
CASSRRVNYNEQFF
TGTGCCAGCAGTAGGCGGGTGAACTACAATGAGCAGTTCTTC
>NA|TRBV11-2|TRBD2|TRBJ2-7
CASSLVGAGAQYEQYF
TGTGCCAGCAGCCTAGTAGGAGCGGGAGCCCAATACGAGCAGTACTTC
>NA|TRBV12-5|TRBD2|TRBJ2-1
CASGRQRLAGGGYNEQFF
TGTGCTAGTGGACGCCAAAGATTAGCGGGAGGGGGATACAATGAGCAGTTCTTC
>NA|TRBV11-1|TRBD1|TRBJ1-2
CASSSWDSAYGYTF
TGTGCCAGCAGTTCGTGGGACAGTGCCTATGGCTACACCTTC
>NA|TRBV12-3/TRBV12-4|TRBD2|TRBJ2-7
CASSFITVAGDHEQYF
TGTGCCAGCAGTTTTATTACGGTAGCGGGAGACCACGAGCAGTACTTC
>NA|TRBV30|TRBD1|TRBJ2-5
CAWSLSGQWQETQYF
TGTGCCTGGAGTCTCTCGGGACAGTGGCAAGAGACCCAGTACTTC
>NA|TRBV19|TRBD1|TRBJ1-5
CASSSQGASNQPQHF
TGTGCCAGTAGTAGCCAGGGGGCTAGCAATCAGCCCCAGCATTTT
>few|TRBV20-1|TRBD2|TRBJ2-5
CSARAAGVYQETQYF
TGCAGTGCTAGGGCAGCGGGAGTGTACCAAGAGACCCAGTACTTC
>many|TRBV30|TRBD1|TRBJ1-6
CAWRVPTGGNSPLHF
TGTGCCTGGAGGGTACCGACAGGGGGAAATTCACCCCTCCACTTT
>NA|TRBV6-2/TRBV6-3|TRBD1|TRBJ2-7
CASSVDRGDYEQYF
TGTGCCAGCAGTGTAGACAGGGGTGACTACGAGCAGTACTTC
>many|TRBV12-3/TRBV12-4|NA|TRBJ2-7
CASSQQYEQYF
TGTGCCAGCAGCCAACAGTACGAGCAGTACTTC
>many|TRBV6-1|NA|TRBJ1-1
CASSERENTEAFF
TGTGCCAGCAGTGAGCGAGAGAACACTGAAGCTTTCTTT
>NA|TRBV14|NA|TRBJ1-6
CASSLNRDRASYNSPLHF
TGTGCCAGCAGCCTCAACCGGGACCGGGCATCCTATAATTCACCCCTCCACTTT
>NA|TRBV28|TRBD1|TRBJ1-5
CASSPGQGHQPQHF
TGTGCCAGCAGTCCGGGACAGGGGCATCAGCCCCAGCATTTT
>NA|TRBV12-3/TRBV12-4|NA|TRBJ2-3
CASSSLRDTQYF
TGTGCCAGCAGTTCTTTGCGGGATACGCAGTATTTT
>NA|TRBV29-1|NA|TRBJ2-5
CSVDYDGETQYF
TGCAGCGTTGATTACGACGGAGAGACCCAGTACTTC
>few|TRBV7-3|NA|TRBJ2-2
CASSLTGRTGELFF
TGTGCCAGCAGCTTAACAGGGCGCACCGGGGAGCTGTTTTTT
>NA|TRBV20-1|TRBD2|TRBJ2-7
CSASVQAGSSYEQYF
TGCAGTGCTAGCGTTCAAGCGGGAAGCTCCTACGAGCAGTACTTC
>NA|TRBV20-1|TRBD2|TRBJ2-7
CSARGTSAPVGGQYF
TGCAGTGCTAGAGGGACTAGCGCCCCTGTGGGGGGGCAGTACTTC
>NA|TRBV7-9|NA|TRBJ1-2
CASTLGRSYGYTF
TGTGCCAGCACCCTAGGGAGGAGCTATGGCTACACCTTC
>few|TRBV20-1|NA|TRBJ1-1
CSARLAHAFF
TGCAGTGCTAGATTGGCCCACGCTTTCTTT